This T cell receptor beta chain derives from a study of cytomegalovirus exposure and HLA in healthy donors. For the study at large: Of several hundred genotyped donors, more than 65% grouped in the Caucasian-associated ancestry cluster.

CDR1 and CDR2 from the germline V gene are SGHTS and YDEGEE. With V trimmed by 4 bases and J by 0 bases, 6 bases remained unmatched. This CDR3 spans 15 amino acids. With 60 Vbeta and 13 Jbeta primers, the PCR was carried out. Data came from immunoSEQ multiplex PCR; TCRdb stores just in-frame clones and leaves some out. The sample has tens of thousands of clones; approximately 80% are singletons. The sample taken for sequencing was PBMCs. This receptor was identified in a female donor in good health and CMV-seronegative. The J gene is TRBJ2-5, the V gene TRBV5-8; the match to TRBD1 covers 7 bases. As DNA, the CDR3 is TGTGCCAGCAGCCCAGGGACAGCGTACCAAGAGACCCAGTACTTC. Encoded protein: CASSPGTAYQETQYF.